This T cell receptor (beta chain) was profiled in a study of T cells in women clearing cervical HPV infection. As concerns this clone: The CDR3 is cut off 3 residues early in the read; its end comes from the germline J gene.

Only in-frame clones appear in the TCRdb table, and some are missing; sequencing was by immunoSEQ multiplex PCR. The table counts fewer than 35,000 clones; under 5% lies in the top ten. Trimming stripped 2 bases from V and 4 bases from J, with 12 bases between. The V gene's germline CDR1 is DFQATT and CDR2 SNEGSKA (reference sequence). This CDR3 spans 14 amino acids. This sequence originates from a woman aged 18 to 75 with a cervical HPV16 infection that either progressed to CIN3+ or cleared (not recorded which). The V and J genes are TRBV20-1 and TRBJ2-1; D perhaps matches TRBD1 (6 bases). The sample comprised blood buffy coat. The DNA read from the CDR3 is TGCAGTGCTAGAAAAGGGGGTTTATACAATGAG. This gives the protein CSARKGGLYNE. The entire CDR3 protein reads CSARKGGLYNEQFF.